These 20 T cell receptor beta chains were sequenced from one sample in a study of CD8+ T cells in alopecia areata. Investigators isolated RNA and reverse transcribed it into cDNA to act as the sequencing template. Repertoires were generated with immunoSEQ multiplex PCR, while TCRdb's copy carries only in-frame clones and drops some. The table shows approximately 210,000 clones, with approximately 40% occurring only once. Specified treatment: oral pan-JAK inhibitor, 5-10 mg twice daily. The material was CD4+ T cells sorted from blood, obtained between weeks 36 and 40, from a patient treated with tofacitinib. The receptors shown here come from a human donor with alopecia areata.

This clone turned up a few times. The chain couples TRBV6-5 to TRBJ2-3, with D maybe TRBD2 (5 bases). Germline V gene sequence: CDR1 MNHEY, CDR2 SVGAGI. V lost 7 bases and J 7 bases, leaving 12 bases between the germline ends. The CDR3 consists of 12 residues. The CDR3 reads CASTRTAYTQYF. The CDR3 DNA reads as TGTGCCAGCACCCGGACTGCCTATACGCAGTATTTT.

V is TRBV4-1 and J is TRBJ2-7; TRBD2 is a possible D gene (6 bases). The CDR3 loop spans 15 amino acids. Germline lookup yields CDR1 MGHRA and CDR2 YSYEKL. Deletions cut 0 bases from V and 6 bases from J, with 15 bases between. In DNA form, the CDR3 reads TGCGCCAGCAGCCAAGATGGGCGGGGAGGCCTCGAGCAGTACTTC. It is translated as CASSQDGRGGLEQYF.

The chain uses TRBV28 and TRBJ1-2, with 9 bases that match TRBD1. J was trimmed by 6 bases and V by 6 bases; bases with no gene match: 8. The CDR3 runs 14 residues. The V gene's germline CDR1 is MDHEN and CDR2 SYDVKM. The CDR3 sequence: CASSQKQGANGYTF. The DNA of the CDR3 is TGTGCCAGCAGCCAGAAACAGGGGGCGAATGGCTACACCTTC.

This clone was seen a few times. The chain carries TRBV28 and TRBJ1-2; 7 positions match TRBD1. J lost 2 bases, V lost 4 bases, and 4 bases had no gene match. The germline gives CDR1 MDHEN, CDR2 SYDVKM. The CDR3 covers 14 residues. The CDR3 coding sequence is TGTGCCAGCAGTTGGCCGGGACAGAACTATGGCTACACCTTC. Translating gives CASSWPGQNYGYTF.

CDR3 coding DNA: TGTGCCACCAGCAGAGACCCAGAAAGAGAGACCCAGTACTTC. Protein sequence: CATSRDPERETQYF. The rearrangement uses TRBV15 and TRBJ2-5; D not resolved. This CDR3 is built from 14 residues. The V gene's germline CDR1 is LNHNV and CDR2 YYDKDF (reference sequence). Trimming shortened V by 0 bases and J by 4 bases, and 9 bases separated the two germline ends. The variable domain in full, completed from reference TRBV15 and TRBJ2-5, reads DAMVIQNPRYQVTQFGKPVTLSCSQTLNHNVMYWYQQKSSQAPKLLFHYYDKDFNNEADTPDNFQSRRPNTSFCFLDIRSPGLGDTAMYLCATSRDPERETQYFGPGTRLLVL.

The V gene is TRBV30, the J gene TRBJ2-3, with a tentative D call TRBD1 (6 bases). This CDR3 has 14 residues. V shed 5 bases and J shed 5 bases, with 17 bases lying between them. Looked up from germline, CDR1 is GTSNPN and CDR2 is SVGIG (reference sequence). CDR3 in amino acids: CAWRGHQQGDTQYF. The CDR3 bases are TGTGCCTGGCGAGGACACCAACAGGGAGATACGCAGTATTTT.

The chain is built from TRBV6-5 and TRBJ2-1; TRBD2 agrees at 10 bases. The V segment lost 5 bases and the J segment 10 bases; nucleotides outside the gene matches: 11. The CDR3 contains 15 residues. Germline CDR1 MNHEY, CDR2 SVGAGI. Here the CDR3 reads CASSVGLAGELEQFF. The CDR3 region has the DNA TGTGCCAGCAGTGTGGGGCTAGCGGGAGAGTTGGAGCAGTTCTTC.

This clone was detected only a few times. This rearrangement joins TRBV29-1 to TRBJ1-2; the D gene is possibly TRBD1 (5 bases). With 6 bases removed from V and 0 bases from J, the gap between germline ends came to 11 bases. CDR1 is SQVTM and CDR2 is ANQGSEA in the germline V gene. This CDR3 is 13 amino acids long. CDR3 in amino acids: CSVRQRANYGYTF. For the CDR3, the DNA is TGCAGCGTCCGACAGAGAGCTAACTATGGCTACACCTTC.

The CDR3 nucleotides are TGTGCCAGCAGCTTCGTAGCGGCGCTCTACAATGAGCAGTTCTTC. It codes for CASSFVAALYNEQFF. This chain links TRBV7-9 with TRBJ2-1, with a tentative D call TRBD2 (6 bases). The CDR3 spans 15 residues. V lost 3 bases, J lost 3 bases, and 12 bases lay in between. Germline V gene sequence: CDR1 SEHNR, CDR2 FQNEAQ (reference sequence).

V gene TRBV23-1 combines with J gene TRBJ2-5; 8 bases match TRBD1. TRBV23-1 is designated an ORF whose function remains uncertain. J was trimmed by 4 bases and V by 2 bases; bases with no gene match: 3. The CDR3 is 14 amino acids. The CDR3 DNA reads as TGCGCCAGCAGTCAAGGACAGGGCCGAGAGACCCAGTACTTC. Translated, it gives CASSQGQGRETQYF.

This clone was detected only once. The rearrangement links TRBV4-1 to TRBJ2-7; TRBD1 agrees at 7 bases. Germline V lookup: CDR1 MGHRA, CDR2 YSYEKL. The CDR3 sequence is 14 residues long. With V trimmed by 3 bases and J by 6 bases, 8 bases remained unmatched. The CDR3 nucleotides are TGCGCCAGCAGCCACCCAATAGGGGACAGCGAGCAGTACTTC. This encodes CASSHPIGDSEQYF.

The chain uses TRBV5-4 and TRBJ2-3; 9 nucleotides line up with TRBD2. CDR1 is SGHNT and CDR2 is YYREEE in the germline V gene (reference sequence). With V trimmed by 0 bases and J by 5 bases, 7 bases remained unmatched. The CDR3 covers 16 residues. In DNA, the CDR3 is TGTGCCAGCAGCTTGGGAATGCGGGAGGGGGTAGATACGCAGTATTTT. Translated, it gives CASSLGMREGVDTQYF.

The chain couples TRBV9 to TRBJ2-7, with D unresolved. Germline lookup yields CDR1 SGDLS and CDR2 YYNGEE. The CDR3 runs 15 residues. The V gene lost 0 bases and the J gene lost 2 bases, with 12 bases spanning the gap. CDR3 bases: TGTGCCAGCAGCGTAGCCGCGACTCCAACCTACGAGCAGTACTTC. Its translation is CASSVAATPTYEQYF.

This rearrangement joins TRBV4-3 to TRBJ2-1; D remains unclear. Trimming took off 1 base at V and 12 bases at J, with 13 bases between the two ends. CDR3 length: 13 residues. The germline V gene has CDR1 LGHNA and CDR2 YSLEER. The CDR3 is CASSQGLRLWQFF. The CDR3 region has the DNA TGCGCCAGCAGCCAAGGACTCCGCCTCTGGCAGTTCTTC.

This rearrangement joins TRBV2 to TRBJ2-7, with a weak D call TRBD2 (5 bases). Germline CDR1 and CDR2: SNHLY and FYNNEI. The CDR3 has 12 residues. Trimming took 7 bases from V and 3 from J, leaving 10 bases between them. The CDR3 region has the DNA TGTGCCAGCACCCGAGACTACTACGAGCAGTACTTC. It is translated as CASTRDYYEQYF.

The chain employs TRBV6-5 and TRBJ1-1; TRBD1 matches at 7 bases. This CDR3 spans 14 amino acids. Germline CDR1 reads MNHEY; CDR2 reads SVGAGI. With V trimmed by 5 bases and J by 5 bases, 8 bases remained unmatched. CDR3 in DNA: TGTGCCAGCAGTCGGGACAGTCGGGGGACTGAAGCTTTCTTT. Its protein is CASSRDSRGTEAFF.

Remarks on this clone: This specimen includes other DNA sequences encoding the same CDR3. V gene TRBV18 combines with J gene TRBJ2-3, with D uncertain. The V gene lost 3 bases and the J gene lost 6 bases, with 7 bases spanning the gap. Looked up from germline, CDR1 is KGHSH and CDR2 is LQKENI. The CDR3 has 12 amino acids. The DNA of the CDR3 is TGTGCCAGCTCACCCCTCGGGGATACGCAGTATTTT. Translating gives CASSPLGDTQYF. The whole variable domain, filled in from reference TRBV18 and TRBJ2-3, reads NAGVMQNPRHLVRRRGQEARLRCSPMKGHSHVYWYRQLPEEGLKFMVYLQKENIIDESGMPKERFSAEFPKEGPSILRIQQVVRGDSAAYFCASSPLGDTQYFGPGTRLTVL.

The rearrangement joins TRBV12-1 to TRBJ2-3. TRBV12-1 constitutes a pseudogene. CDR3 size: 13 residues. The CDR3 DNA reads TGTGCCAGCAGCCCCCGGACCACAGATACGCAGTATTTT. Its translation: CASSPRTTDTQYF.

This clone has only a few counts. The chain is built from TRBV6-6 and TRBJ2-7, with a weak D call TRBD2 (5 bases). The CDR3 is 16 residues long. V gave up 4 bases and J gave up 0 bases, with 16 bases separating them. In germline, CDR1 is MNHNY, CDR2 SVGAGI (reference sequence). CDR3 protein: CASSLGGSVSSYEQYF. The CDR3 DNA reads as TGTGCCAGCAGTTTAGGAGGAAGCGTGAGCTCCTACGAGCAGTACTTC.

This clone was counted a few times. The V and J genes are TRBV5-4 and TRBJ2-4; 7 positions match TRBD1. Germline V gene sequence: CDR1 SGHNT, CDR2 YYREEE (reference sequence). V dropped 1 base and J dropped 4; count of bases not matched to a gene: 2. This CDR3 has 14 residues. CDR3 nucleotides: TGTGCCAGCAGCTTGAGGGGGCTTAAAAACATTCAGTACTTC. Translation: CASSLRGLKNIQYF.